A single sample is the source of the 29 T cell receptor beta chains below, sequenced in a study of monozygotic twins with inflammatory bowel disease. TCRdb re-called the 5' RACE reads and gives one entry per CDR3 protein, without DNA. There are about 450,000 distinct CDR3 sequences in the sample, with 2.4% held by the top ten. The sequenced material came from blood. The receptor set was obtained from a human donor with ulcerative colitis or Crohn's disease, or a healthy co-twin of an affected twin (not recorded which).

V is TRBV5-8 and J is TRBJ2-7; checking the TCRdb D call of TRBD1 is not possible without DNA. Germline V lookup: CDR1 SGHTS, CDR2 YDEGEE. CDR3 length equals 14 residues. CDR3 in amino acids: CASSIPPSSYEQYF.

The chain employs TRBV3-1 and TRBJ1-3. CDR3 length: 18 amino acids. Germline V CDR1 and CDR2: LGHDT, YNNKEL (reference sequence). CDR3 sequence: CASSPHPGGMISGNTIYF.

CDR3 loop: CASSATGTENTGELFF. The chain has TRBV18 and TRBJ2-2. Germline-derived CDR1 and CDR2 are KGHSH and LQKENI. This CDR3 is built from 16 residues.

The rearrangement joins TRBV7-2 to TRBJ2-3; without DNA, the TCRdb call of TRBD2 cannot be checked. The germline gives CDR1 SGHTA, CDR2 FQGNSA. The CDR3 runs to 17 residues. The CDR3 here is CASSLLAGISSTDTQYF.

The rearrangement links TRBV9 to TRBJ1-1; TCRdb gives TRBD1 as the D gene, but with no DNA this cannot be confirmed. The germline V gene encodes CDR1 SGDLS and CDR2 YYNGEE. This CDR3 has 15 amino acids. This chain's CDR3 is CASSVREGTGTEAFF.

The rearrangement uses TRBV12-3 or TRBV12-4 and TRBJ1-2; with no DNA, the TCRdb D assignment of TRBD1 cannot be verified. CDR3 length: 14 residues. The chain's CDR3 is CASSNHIGTDGYTF.

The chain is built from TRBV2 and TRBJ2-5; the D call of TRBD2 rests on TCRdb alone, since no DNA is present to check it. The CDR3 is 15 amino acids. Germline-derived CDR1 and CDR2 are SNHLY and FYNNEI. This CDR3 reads CASPTLDSSQETQYF.

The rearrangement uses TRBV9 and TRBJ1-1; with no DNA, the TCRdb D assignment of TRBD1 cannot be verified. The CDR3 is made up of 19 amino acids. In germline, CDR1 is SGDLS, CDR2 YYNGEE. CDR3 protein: CASSVLSGTGIGTGTEAFF.

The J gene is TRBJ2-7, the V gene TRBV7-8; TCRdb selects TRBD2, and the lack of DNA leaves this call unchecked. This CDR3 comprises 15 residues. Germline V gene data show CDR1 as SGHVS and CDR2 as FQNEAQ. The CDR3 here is CASSSPSGHAYEQYF. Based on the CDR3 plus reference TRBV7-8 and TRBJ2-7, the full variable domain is GAGVSQSPRYKVAKRGQDVALRCDPISGHVSLFWYQQALGQGPEFLTYFQNEAQLDKSGLPSDRFFAERPEGSVSTLKIQRTQQEDSAVYLCASSSPSGHAYEQYFGPGTRLTVT.

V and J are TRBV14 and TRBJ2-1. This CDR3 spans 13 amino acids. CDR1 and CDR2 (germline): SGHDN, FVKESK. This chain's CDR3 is CASSQDIFTEQFF.

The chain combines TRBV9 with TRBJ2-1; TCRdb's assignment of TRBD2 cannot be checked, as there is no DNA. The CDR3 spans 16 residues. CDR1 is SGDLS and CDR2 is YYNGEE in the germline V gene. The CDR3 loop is CASSALAGGPLDEQFF. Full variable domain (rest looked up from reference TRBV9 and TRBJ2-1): DSGVTQTPKHLITATGQRVTLRCSPRSGDLSVYWYQQSLDQGLQFLIQYYNGEERAKGNILERFSAQQFPDLHSELNLSSLELGDSALYFCASSALAGGPLDEQFFGPGTRLTVL.

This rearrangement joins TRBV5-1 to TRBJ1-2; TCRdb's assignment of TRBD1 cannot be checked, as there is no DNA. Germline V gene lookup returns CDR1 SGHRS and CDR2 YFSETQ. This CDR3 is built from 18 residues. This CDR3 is CASSPGLNGQGLFRGYTF.

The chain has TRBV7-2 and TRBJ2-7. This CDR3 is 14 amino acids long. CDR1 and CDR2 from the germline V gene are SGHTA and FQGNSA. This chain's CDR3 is CASRPSGPSYEQYF.

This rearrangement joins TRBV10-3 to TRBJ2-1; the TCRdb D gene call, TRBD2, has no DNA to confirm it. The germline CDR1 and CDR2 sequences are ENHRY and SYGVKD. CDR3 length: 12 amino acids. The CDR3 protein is CATRAGEHEQFF.

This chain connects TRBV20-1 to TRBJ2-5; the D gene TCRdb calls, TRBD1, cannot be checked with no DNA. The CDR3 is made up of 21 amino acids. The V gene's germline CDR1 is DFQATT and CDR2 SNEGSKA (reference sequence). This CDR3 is CSARDRNSGGATSGSRETQYF.

This CDR3 reads CASSLDGRQAETQYF. This chain joins TRBV11-2 and TRBJ2-5; the TCRdb D gene call, TRBD1, has no DNA to confirm it. From germline, CDR1 is SGHAT and CDR2 FQNNGV. The CDR3 totals 15 residues.

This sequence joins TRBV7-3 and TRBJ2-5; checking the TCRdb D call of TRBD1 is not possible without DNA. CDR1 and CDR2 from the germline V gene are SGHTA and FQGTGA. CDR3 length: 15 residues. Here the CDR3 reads CASSPLGGGQETQYF.

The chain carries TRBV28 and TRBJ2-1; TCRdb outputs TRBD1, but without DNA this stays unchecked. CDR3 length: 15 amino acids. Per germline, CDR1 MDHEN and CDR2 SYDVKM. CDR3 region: CASSLGTGDYNEQFF.

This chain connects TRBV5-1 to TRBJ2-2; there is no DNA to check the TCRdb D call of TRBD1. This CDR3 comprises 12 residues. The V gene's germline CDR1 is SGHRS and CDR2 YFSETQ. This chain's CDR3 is CASSPGVGELFF.

The CDR3: CASSLVGRAGDTEAFF. The J gene is TRBJ1-1, the V gene TRBV5-1. From germline, CDR1 is SGHRS and CDR2 YFSETQ. The CDR3 is 16 residues long.

The CDR3 reads CASSFLAGFNTGELFF. The chain employs TRBV7-3 and TRBJ2-2; TCRdb proposes TRBD2, but this gene call is untestable without DNA. The CDR3 spans 16 residues. Germline loops: CDR1 SGHTA, CDR2 FQGTGA. Filled out from reference TRBV7-3 and TRBJ2-2, the complete variable domain reads GAGVSQTPSNKVTEKGKYVELRCDPISGHTALYWYRQSLGQGPEFLIYFQGTGAADDSGLPNDRFFAVRPEGSVSTLKIQRTERGDSAVYLCASSFLAGFNTGELFFGEGSRLTVL.

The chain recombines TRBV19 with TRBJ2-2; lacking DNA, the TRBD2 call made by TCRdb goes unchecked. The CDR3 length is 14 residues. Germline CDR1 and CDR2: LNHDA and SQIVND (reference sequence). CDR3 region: CASRKREYTGELFF.

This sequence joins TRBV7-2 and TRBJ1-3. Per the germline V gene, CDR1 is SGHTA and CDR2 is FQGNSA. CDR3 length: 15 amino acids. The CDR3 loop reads CASGRVGTSGNTIYF.

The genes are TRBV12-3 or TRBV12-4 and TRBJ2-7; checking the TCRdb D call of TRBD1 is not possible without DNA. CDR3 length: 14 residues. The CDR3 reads CASSSYRGYYEQYF.

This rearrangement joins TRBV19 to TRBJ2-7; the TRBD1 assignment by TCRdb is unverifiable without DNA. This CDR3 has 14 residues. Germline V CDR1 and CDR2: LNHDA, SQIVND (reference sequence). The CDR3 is CASKRSSLGDEQYF.

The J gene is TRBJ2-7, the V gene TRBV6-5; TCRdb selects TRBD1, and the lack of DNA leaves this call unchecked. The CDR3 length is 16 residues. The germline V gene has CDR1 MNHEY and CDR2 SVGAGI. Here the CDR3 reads CASSYRVGRLSYEQYF.

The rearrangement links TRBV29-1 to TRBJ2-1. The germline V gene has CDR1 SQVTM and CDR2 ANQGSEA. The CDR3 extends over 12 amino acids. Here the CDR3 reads CSVEDLGDEQFF.

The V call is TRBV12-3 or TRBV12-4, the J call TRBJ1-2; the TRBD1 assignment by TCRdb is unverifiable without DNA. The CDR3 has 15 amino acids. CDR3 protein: CASTPGPGRGYGYTF.

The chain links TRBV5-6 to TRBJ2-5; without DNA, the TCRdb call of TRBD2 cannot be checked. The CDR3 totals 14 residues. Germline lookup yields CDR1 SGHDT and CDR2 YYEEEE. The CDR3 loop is CASSWRTSTETQYF.